Shown below are 14 T cell receptor beta chains from a single sample sequenced in a study of neurological immune-mediated disorders. TCRdb re-called the 5' RACE reads with MiXCR, one entry per CDR3 protein. This table holds about 71,000 distinct CDR3 sequences, 4.5% found once. Sequencing was performed on PBMCs. All receptors come from a young man with multiple sclerosis.

This clonotype showed up many times. V usage is TRBV5-1 and J usage is TRBJ2-3; tentatively, D is TRBD1 (6 bases). The CDR3 has 16 residues. Trimming took 1 base from V and 6 from J, leaving 18 bases between them. Germline V CDR1 and CDR2: SGHRS, YFSETQ. CDR3 nucleotides: TGCGCCAGCAGCTTGCAAACAGGGTCGTTTTCCGATACGCAGTATTTT. As protein: CASSLQTGSFSDTQYF.

This clonotype has ten or more counts. V and J are TRBV9 and TRBJ1-2; D is unresolved. This CDR3 has 19 residues. V was clipped by 3 bases and J by 4 bases, with 28 bases between them. Germline V lookup: CDR1 SGDLS, CDR2 YYNGEE. The CDR3 sequence: CASSAERPGDAARVYGYTF. The CDR3 DNA sequence: TGTGCCAGCAGCGCGGAAAGACCGGGAGACGCGGCGCGAGTCTATGGCTACACCTTC. The variable domain in full, completed from reference TRBV9 and TRBJ1-2, reads DSGVTQTPKHLITATGQRVTLRCSPRSGDLSVYWYQQSLDQGLQFLIQYYNGEERAKGNILERFSAQQFPDLHSELNLSSLELGDSALYFCASSAERPGDAARVYGYTFGSGTRLTVV.

This clonotype was detected ten times or more. The chain carries TRBV6-5 and TRBJ1-1, with D perhaps matching TRBD1 (5 bases). Germline V gene sequence: CDR1 MNHEY, CDR2 SVGAGI. The V end lost 5 bases, the J end lost 0 bases, and 7 bases lay between the germline ends. The CDR3 has 13 amino acids. CDR3 loop: CASSIQVNTEAFF. CDR3 in DNA: TGTGCCAGCAGTATACAGGTGAACACTGAAGCTTTCTTT.

To note about this clonotype: One end of the junction is discordant with germline, which a read error may explain. The rearrangement uses TRBV11-1 and TRBJ2-5, with 7 bases matching TRBD1. CDR1 is SGHAT, CDR2 FQDESV, per germline (reference sequence). The CDR3 is made up of 14 amino acids. The CDR3 sequence is CASSLGGPGETQYF. The DNA of the CDR3 is TGTGCCAGCAGCCTAGGGGGCCCCGGAGAGACACAGTACTTC. The whole variable domain, remainder taken from reference TRBV11-1 and TRBJ2-5, is EAEVAQSPRYKITEKSQAVAFWCDPISGHATLYWYRQILGQGPELLVQFQDESVVDDSQLPKDRFSAERLKGVDSTLKIQPAELGDSAMYLCASSLGGPGETQYFGPGTRLLVL.

CDR3 sequence reads: CASSLQRGNTDTQYF. In nucleotides, the CDR3 is TGTGCCAGCAGTTTACAGCGGGGGAACACAGATACGCAGTATTTT. The J gene is TRBJ2-3, the V gene TRBV12-3 or TRBV12-4; 8 bases agree with TRBD2. CDR3 length equals 15 residues. Germline trimming cut 2 bases from V and 2 bases from J; bases unmatched to any gene: 3.

This sequence joins TRBV12-3 or TRBV12-4 and TRBJ1-3; D unresolved. The CDR3 spans 15 residues. V dropped 1 base and J dropped 4 bases, with 11 bases sitting between them. CDR3 sequence reads: CASSLGQTNGNTIYF. For the CDR3, the DNA is TGTGCCAGCAGTTTAGGGCAGACTAACGGAAACACCATATATTTT.

This clonotype was recorded at least ten times. The chain uses TRBV6-5 and TRBJ1-2; 8 bases align to TRBD1. This CDR3 region has 14 residues. Germline V gives CDR1 MNHEY, CDR2 SVGAGI. After removal of 2 bases from V and 8 bases from J, the junction contained 7 bases not matched to a gene. Here the CDR3 reads CASSYAGGAGGYTF. CDR3 nucleotide sequence: TGTGCCAGCAGTTACGCAGGGGGCGCTGGGGGCTACACCTTC.

This clonotype was seen many times. This chain joins TRBV3-1 and TRBJ1-1; no firm D call. This CDR3 contains 13 residues. V was cut by 4 bases and J by 5 bases, with 11 bases left in between. The germline CDR1 and CDR2 sequences are LGHDT and YNNKEL (reference sequence). CDR3 in amino acids: CASSPGMRTEAFF. CDR3 in DNA: TGTGCCAGCAGCCCTGGGATGAGGACTGAAGCTTTCTTT.

This clonotype came up a few times. The V call is TRBV7-2, the J call TRBJ1-5; D perhaps matches TRBD1 (6 bases). This CDR3 has 14 amino acids. CDR1 is SGHTA and CDR2 is FQGNSA in the germline V gene. Trimming left V 1 base short and J 9 bases short, with 13 bases between. The chain's CDR3 is CASSLGWDTGPQHF. CDR3 nucleotide sequence: TGTGCCAGCAGCTTAGGTTGGGACACGGGGCCCCAGCATTTT. Full variable domain (rest looked up from reference TRBV7-2 and TRBJ1-5): GAGVSQSPSNKVTEKGKDVELRCDPISGHTALYWYRQSLGQGLEFLIYFQGNSAPDKSGLPSDRFSAERTGGSVSTLTIQRTQQEDSAVYLCASSLGWDTGPQHFGDGTRLSIL.

Many counts were recorded for this clonotype. The chain recombines TRBV20-1 with TRBJ2-1, with D possibly matching TRBD2 (5 bases). CDR1 is DFQATT and CDR2 is SNEGSKA in the germline V gene (reference sequence). The CDR3 has 13 amino acids. V lost 6 bases to trimming and J lost 4 bases, with 13 bases between them. CDR3 sequence (DNA): TGCAGTGCCCCGGACGGGAATTACAATGAGCAGTTCTTC. It is translated as CSAPDGNYNEQFF.

This clonotype counts as medium-sized. This chain uses TRBV20-1 with TRBJ1-1, with D maybe TRBD1 (5 bases). The V end was cut by 3 bases, the J end by 6 bases, with 14 bases between. Per germline, CDR1 DFQATT and CDR2 SNEGSKA (reference sequence). The CDR3 consists of 13 residues. DNA of the CDR3: TGCAGTGCTAGCGAAGGGGTGACGGCTGAAGCTTTCTTT. Amino acids: CSASEGVTAEAFF.

The rearrangement links TRBV5-1 to TRBJ1-5; weak D call: TRBD1 (5 bases). There are 14 residues in the CDR3. Between the trimmed V and J ends, which lost 4 bases and 5 bases, there was a span of 13 bases. The germline V gene has CDR1 SGHRS and CDR2 YFSETQ. The chain's CDR3 is CASSARGGDQPQHF. CDR3 sequence (DNA): TGCGCCAGCAGCGCTCGCGGAGGGGATCAGCCCCAGCATTTT. The full variable domain, completed using reference TRBV5-1 and TRBJ1-5, is KAGVTQTPRYLIKTRGQQVTLSCSPISGHRSVSWYQQTPGQGLQFLFEYFSETQRNKGNFPGRFSGRQFSNSRSEMNVSTLELGDSALYLCASSARGGDQPQHFGDGTRLSIL.

This sequence joins TRBV20-1 and TRBJ2-7, with TRBD1 identical over 8 bases. The CDR3 length is 14 residues. Germline CDR1 is DFQATT and CDR2 is SNEGSKA (reference sequence). V was pared by 3 bases and J by 0 bases, with 4 bases of the junction left unmatched. The CDR3 DNA follows: TGCAGTGCTAGCCGGGACAGGTTCTCCTACGAGCAGTACTTC. This sequence encodes CSASRDRFSYEQYF.

This clonotype occurred a few times. One end of the junction varies from germline; a read error may be responsible. The V call is TRBV27, the J call TRBJ2-1; 7 bases match TRBD2. The germline CDR1 and CDR2 sequences are MNHEY and SMNVEV (reference sequence). CDR3 length equals 13 residues. The CDR3 region is CASSWGRASSPIF. For the CDR3, the DNA is TGTGCCAGCAGTTGGGGGAGGGCCTCCTCCCCCATCTTC.